This TCR beta chain was identified during a study of cytomegalovirus exposure and HLA in healthy donors. Study conclusions and caveats: In a later analysis, HLA-associated beta chains showed higher expansion and lower generation probabilities than comparable chains. Researchers reported from a later analysis that most CMV-associated TCR beta chains appeared HLA-restricted.

Note on this clone: Its antigen remains unidentified.

With V trimmed by 5 bases and J by 0 bases, 7 bases remained unmatched. The CDR3 sequence is 16 residues long. Germline values: CDR1 SEHNR, CDR2 FQNEAQ (reference sequence). This PCR relied on a set of 60 Vbeta primers and 13 Jbeta primers. Assay: immunoSEQ multiplex PCR; the TCRdb copy retains only in-frame clones and omits some. The sample holds some 90,000 clones, roughly 73% seen once. This sequence was found in a male donor in good health and CMV-seropositive. The chain joins TRBV7-9 to TRBJ2-3, with 8 nucleotides matching TRBD1. The specimen sequenced was PBMCs. CDR3 amino acids: CASSVPQGVSTDTQYF. The CDR3 nucleotides read TGTGCCAGCAGCGTGCCACAGGGGGTAAGCACAGATACGCAGTATTTT.